Below are 14 T cell receptor beta chains sequenced from a single sample in a study of T cells in Graves' hyperthyroidism and ophthalmopathy. TCR beta CDR3 regions were amplified from RNA transcripts. The TCR CDR3 was amplified in a first-round RT-PCR using the HTBI primer set. TCRdb reprocessed the multiplex PCR reads via MiXCR and lists one record per CDR3 protein. The repertoire holds approximately 330,000 distinct CDR3 sequences, roughly 18% seen once, with under 55% in the top ten. The sequencing input was blood. All receptors derive from a woman in her forties or fifties with Graves' hyperthyroidism.

In its sample, this clonotype was seen a few times. The chain links TRBV19 to TRBJ1-1; D perhaps matches TRBD1 (5 bases). The V and J ends lost 6 bases and 8 bases respectively, with 16 bases between them. Germline assignment: CDR1 LNHDA and CDR2 SQIVND (reference sequence). This CDR3 is 13 amino acids long. The CDR3 DNA reads TGTGCCAGTAGAAGCCAGGGAGAGTCGGAAGCTTTCTTT. Amino acids: CASRSQGESEAFF.

This clonotype was found many times. The chain couples TRBV12-3 or TRBV12-4 to TRBJ2-2; D gene unclear. This CDR3 comprises 14 residues. Trimming took off 7 bases at V and 2 bases at J, with 11 bases between the two ends. The CDR3 protein is CASTRETNTGELFF. In nucleotides, the CDR3 is TGTGCCAGCACCAGAGAGACAAACACCGGGGAGCTGTTTTTT.

This clonotype was detected many times. The chain carries TRBV6-1 and TRBJ1-1; 7 bases fit TRBD1. Germline V gene lookup returns CDR1 MNHNS and CDR2 SASEGT. Germline trimming cut 7 bases from V and 4 bases from J; bases unmatched to any gene: 6. This CDR3 contains 13 residues. The CDR3 here is CASNADRITEAFF. CDR3 DNA: TGTGCCAGCAATGCGGACAGGATCACTGAAGCTTTCTTT.

Many counts were recorded for this clonotype. This chain uses TRBV3-1 with TRBJ2-5, with TRBD2 matching over 10 bases. The CDR3 runs 16 residues. Germline lookup yields CDR1 LGHDT and CDR2 YNNKEL (reference sequence). V was clipped by 3 bases and J by 3 bases; unmatched bases: 7. CDR3 loop: CASSQLYGLAEETQYF. The CDR3 region has the DNA TGTGCCAGCAGCCAGCTTTACGGACTAGCGGAAGAGACCCAGTACTTC.

The CDR3 DNA follows: TGTGCCAGCAGTTATGAGATCACCGGGGAGCTGTTTTTT. It encodes CASSYEITGELFF. The chain has TRBV6-2 or TRBV6-3 and TRBJ2-2; D not certain. The V end lost 3 bases, the J end lost 4 bases, and 6 bases lay between the germline ends. The CDR3 is 13 residues long. Germline CDR1 and CDR2: MNHEY and SVGEGT.

V is TRBV3-1 and J is TRBJ2-1; 7 bases align to TRBD2. The junction had 4 bases not matched to a gene; V was cut back by 3 bases and J by 5 bases. CDR3 length equals 14 residues. Germline CDR1 and CDR2: LGHDT and YNNKEL (reference sequence). CDR3 amino acids: CASSHLSGNNEQFF. The CDR3 DNA reads TGTGCCAGCAGCCATCTCAGCGGGAACAATGAGCAGTTCTTC.

The V gene is TRBV5-1, the J gene TRBJ1-2; TRBD1 aligns across 9 bases. V lost 3 bases, J lost 7 bases, and 4 bases stayed unmatched. Germline assignment: CDR1 SGHRS and CDR2 YFSETQ. This CDR3 has 13 amino acids. The CDR3 sequence is CASSWTGASGYTF. In nucleotides, the CDR3 is TGCGCCAGCAGCTGGACAGGGGCAAGTGGCTACACCTTC.

This clonotype was found many times. J is TRBJ2-1 and V is TRBV5-1; D not resolved. Germline CDR1 reads SGHRS; CDR2 reads YFSETQ. The V gene lost 0 bases and the J gene lost 5 bases, with 6 bases spanning the gap. The length of the CDR3 is 13 residues. The CDR3 reads CASSLEQNNEQFF. The CDR3 nucleotides are TGCGCCAGCAGCTTGGAACAAAACAATGAGCAGTTCTTC.

This clonotype was recorded a few times. The chain employs TRBV7-2 and TRBJ2-4; weak D call: TRBD2 (6 bases). CDR3 length equals 19 residues. The ends were cut back, 5 bases at V and 0 bases at J, with 23 bases in the middle. In germline, CDR1 is SGHTA, CDR2 FQGNSA. Written as DNA, the CDR3 is TGTGCCAGCAGCGCTAGCCCGGGAGAAACCCTAGTAGCCAAAAACATTCAGTACTTC. This codes for CASSASPGETLVAKNIQYF.

At least ten counts were recorded for this clonotype. The rearrangement joins TRBV6-1 to TRBJ1-4; tentatively, D is TRBD1 (5 bases). This CDR3 region has 16 residues. Germline lookup yields CDR1 MNHNS and CDR2 SASEGT. The V end lost 5 bases, the J end lost 0 bases, and 13 bases lay between the germline ends. Here the CDR3 reads CASSYLMTATNEKLFF. The CDR3 nucleotides are TGTGCCAGCAGTTACCTCATGACAGCAACTAATGAAAAACTGTTTTTT.

This clonotype was picked up one time. The chain employs TRBV7-6 and TRBJ2-7; 13 bases agree with TRBD2. Germline-derived CDR1 and CDR2 are SGHVS and FNYEAQ. This CDR3 comprises 17 residues. With V trimmed by 5 bases and J by 5 bases, 12 bases remained unmatched. The CDR3 sequence: CASSHTSGRAQGNEQYF. For the CDR3, the DNA is TGTGCCAGCAGCCACACTAGCGGGAGGGCCCAAGGCAACGAGCAGTACTTC.

V gene TRBV3-1 combines with J gene TRBJ2-2; 9 nucleotides line up with TRBD2. CDR1 and CDR2 (germline): LGHDT, YNNKEL (reference sequence). The CDR3 is 16 residues long. The V gene end was trimmed by 4 bases and the J gene end by 2 bases; junction bases not matched to a gene: 5. The CDR3 DNA reads as TGTGCCAGCAGCCCGACTAGCGGAGCCAACACCGGGGAGCTGTTTTTT. It yields the protein CASSPTSGANTGELFF.

This clonotype was observed a handful of times. The gene calls are TRBV5-1 and TRBJ2-2; D is unclear. The CDR3 length is 18 residues. Germline CDR1 is SGHRS and CDR2 is YFSETQ. V dropped 0 bases and J dropped 4 bases, with 19 bases sitting between them. CDR3 DNA: TGCGCCAGCAGCTTGGATCCTCCCACACAGTCAAGCACCGGGGAGCTGTTTTTT. It is translated as CASSLDPPTQSSTGELFF.

The chain uses TRBV20-1 and TRBJ2-4, with D unresolved. The V end lost 6 bases, the J end lost 7 bases, and 7 bases lay between the germline ends. This CDR3 is 10 amino acids long. The germline V gene encodes CDR1 DFQATT and CDR2 SNEGSKA (reference sequence). In DNA, the CDR3 is TGCAGTGCCCTACATAACATTCAGTACTTC. Amino acid sequence: CSALHNIQYF.